This entry lists 9 T cell receptor beta chains sequenced from one sample in a study of blood T cell repertoires in COVID-19. Profiling relied on immunoSEQ multiplex PCR, and the TCRdb table lists in-frame clones only, not all of them. The data show around 250,000 clones, under 95% seen once. The sample consisted of PBMCs or T cells enriched from blood (not recorded which). All receptors derive from a man in his forties who had been exposed to COVID-19.

The CDR3 DNA reads TGTGCCAGCAGCTTAGGCGGCTGGGCCAACGTCCTGACTTTC. Amino acid sequence: CASSLGGWANVLTF. The V and J genes are TRBV11-2 and TRBJ2-6; D not resolved. The ends were cut back, 1 base at V and 5 bases at J, with 6 bases in the middle. The CDR3 length is 14 residues. Germline V gene data show CDR1 as SGHAT and CDR2 as FQNNGV. Using reference TRBV11-2 and TRBJ2-6 for the parts outside the CDR3, the full variable domain is EAGVAQSPRYKIIEKRQSVAFWCNPISGHATLYWYQQILGQGPKLLIQFQNNGVVDDSQLPKDRFSAERLKGVDSTLKIQPAKLEDSAVYLCASSLGGWANVLTFGAGSRLTVL.

V usage is TRBV19 and J usage is TRBJ1-1, with a tentative D call TRBD1 (6 bases). Germline V gene lookup returns CDR1 LNHDA and CDR2 SQIVND (reference sequence). The CDR3 consists of 13 residues. With 6 bases removed from V and 5 bases from J, the gap between germline ends came to 13 bases. The CDR3 loop reads CASRRQVRTEAFF. CDR3 DNA sequence: TGTGCCAGTAGGCGACAGGTCCGGACTGAAGCTTTCTTT.

The chain carries TRBV4-3 and TRBJ2-1, with 11 bases fitting TRBD2. Germline V gives CDR1 LGHNA, CDR2 YSLEER. V gave up 0 bases and J gave up 6 bases; unmatched junction bases: 7. The CDR3 has 17 residues. Written as DNA, the CDR3 is TGCGCCAGCAGCCAAGATAGATCCGGACTAGCGGGCAATGAGCAGTTCTTC. As protein: CASSQDRSGLAGNEQFF.

As DNA, the CDR3 is TGTGCCATCAGTCTTGACAGGAACACTGAAGCTTTCTTT. Protein: CAISLDRNTEAFF. The rearrangement uses TRBV10-3 and TRBJ1-1, with a possible D match to TRBD1 (5 bases). CDR3 length: 13 residues. V was cut by 5 bases and J by 1 base, with 8 bases left in between. Germline V gene lookup returns CDR1 ENHRY and CDR2 SYGVKD.

The table lists this clone with a count of one. The rearrangement uses TRBV6-5 and TRBJ1-6; D gene ambiguous. Germline CDR1 is MNHEY and CDR2 is SVGAGI. Trimming removed 6 bases at V and 7 bases at J, with 4 bases between. CDR3 length: 11 amino acids. CDR3 region: CASSRNSPLHF. DNA for the CDR3: TGTGCCAGCAGCAGAAATTCACCCCTCCACTTT.

The chain joins TRBV12-3 or TRBV12-4 to TRBJ2-1; D may be TRBD2 (6 bases). The CDR3 runs to 13 residues. V dropped 8 bases and J dropped 5 bases, with 13 bases sitting between them. The CDR3, as DNA: TGTGCCAGCGGAGGTAGCGGAGACAATGAGCAGTTCTTC. It encodes CASGGSGDNEQFF.

The gene calls are TRBV30 and TRBJ2-2, with D hard to call. Trimming removed 0 bases at V and 1 base at J, with 6 bases between. The CDR3 has 14 amino acids. Germline V gene data show CDR1 as GTSNPN and CDR2 as SVGIG (reference sequence). This CDR3 is CAWSVLKNTGELFF. CDR3 DNA sequence: TGTGCCTGGAGTGTACTAAAGAACACCGGGGAGCTGTTTTTT.

The chain recombines TRBV9 with TRBJ2-1, with 11 bases fitting TRBD1. V dropped 3 bases and J dropped 12; count of bases not matched to a gene: 14. This CDR3 has 16 amino acids. CDR1 and CDR2 (germline): SGDLS, YYNGEE. The CDR3 sequence: CASSAQVGTGGSRQFF. In DNA, the CDR3 is TGTGCCAGCAGCGCTCAAGTGGGGACAGGGGGTTCCCGGCAGTTCTTC.

The chain couples TRBV6-4 to TRBJ2-3; 10 bases map to TRBD2. CDR3 length: 15 residues. Germline CDR1 is MRHNA and CDR2 is SNTAGT. J lost 1 base, V lost 5 bases, and 3 bases had no gene match. The CDR3: CASSTGTSGTDTQYF. Written as DNA, the CDR3 is TGTGCCAGCAGTACCGGGACTAGCGGCACAGATACGCAGTATTTT.